The entry that follows covers one TCR beta chain sequence. CDR3 length: 14 amino acids. The V segment lost 4 bases and the J segment 0 bases; nucleotides outside the gene matches: 2. In germline, CDR1 is SGHAT, CDR2 FQNNGV. This table comes from immunoSEQ multiplex PCR, and its TCRdb copy is limited to in-frame clones, with some not included. The sample includes some 690,000 clones, about nine tenths of them seen just once. The data originate from a study of shared clonotypes between healthy human individuals. The TCR was taken from a man between 18 and 29 years old in good health. Some clones in this sample may be carry-over from other donors' samples. Sequencing used memory CD8+ T cells from PBMCs. Subset meaning: CD45RO+ cells pooled with CCR7-negative TemRA cells. The rearrangement links TRBV11-2 to TRBJ1-1, with 7 bases that match TRBD1. The CDR3 loop reads CASSWGTVNTEAFF. Here the CDR3 DNA reads TGTGCCAGCAGCTGGGGGACAGTGAACACTGAAGCTTTCTTT.